This T cell receptor (beta chain) was identified in a study of cytotoxic CD8 clonotypes in ibrutinib-treated CLL. From germline, CDR1 is SGHDN and CDR2 FVKESK. The length of the CDR3 is 15 residues. Trimming removed 5 bases at V and 11 bases at J, with 24 bases between. Measured with immunoSEQ multiplex PCR; TCRdb has only the in-frame clones, and not every one. The table has 150,000 or so clones, 70% to 85% seen once. The sequences come from PBMCs, collected after 12 months of ibrutinib treatment. The genes are TRBV14 and TRBJ2-5, with unresolved D. This receptor was taken from a human donor with chronic lymphocytic leukemia. The chain's CDR3 is CASSLRVAPASWQYF. In nucleotides, the CDR3 is TGTGCCAGCAGCTTAAGAGTTGCTCCAGCTAGTTGGCAGTACTTC. Combining the CDR3 with reference TRBV14 and TRBJ2-5 gives the whole variable domain EAGVTQFPSHSVIEKGQTVTLRCDPISGHDNLYWYRRVMGKEIKFLLHFVKESKQDESGMPNNRFLAERTGGTYSTLKVQPAELEDSGVYFCASSLRVAPASWQYFGPGTRLLVL.